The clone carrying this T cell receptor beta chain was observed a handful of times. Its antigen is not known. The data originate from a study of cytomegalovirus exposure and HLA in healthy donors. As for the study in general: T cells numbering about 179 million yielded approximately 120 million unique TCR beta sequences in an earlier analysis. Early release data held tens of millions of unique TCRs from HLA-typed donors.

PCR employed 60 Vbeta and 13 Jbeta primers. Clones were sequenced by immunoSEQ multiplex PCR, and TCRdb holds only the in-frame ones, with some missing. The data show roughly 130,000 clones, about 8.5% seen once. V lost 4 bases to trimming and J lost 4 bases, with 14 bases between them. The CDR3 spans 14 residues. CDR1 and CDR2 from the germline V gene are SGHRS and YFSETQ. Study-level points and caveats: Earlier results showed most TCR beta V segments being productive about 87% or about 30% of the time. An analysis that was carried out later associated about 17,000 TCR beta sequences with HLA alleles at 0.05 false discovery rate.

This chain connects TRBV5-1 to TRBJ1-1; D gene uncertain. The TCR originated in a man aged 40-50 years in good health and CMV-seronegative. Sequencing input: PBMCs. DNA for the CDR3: TGCGCCAGCAGCGCCTACGACAACCCCACTGAAGCTTTCTTT. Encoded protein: CASSAYDNPTEAFF.